The clone carrying this T cell receptor (beta chain) was detected many times. Antigen unknown. Calling Graves' hyperthyroidism stable meant ophthalmopathy did not progress within 18 months. RNA transcripts served as the template for amplifying TCR beta CDR3 regions. Initially, a first-round RT-PCR of the TCR CDR3 employed the HTBI primer set. From the multiplex PCR reads, TCRdb called clonotypes with MiXCR, one entry per CDR3 protein. The sample gives about 98,000 distinct CDR3 sequences, around 42% of which show up once; roughly a tenth is in the top ten. V lost 5 bases and J lost 1, with 17 bases in between. Germline V gene sequence: CDR1 SGHTA, CDR2 FQGNSA. The CDR3 contains 16 residues. This sample stems from a study of T cells in Graves' hyperthyroidism and ophthalmopathy. Study-wide results and caveats: Clonotypes that were expanded in thyroid above 0.001 mostly appeared in blood too.

This chain joins TRBV7-2 and TRBJ2-5, with no clear D. Material: peripheral blood or thyroid tissue (not recorded which). This TCR was sampled from a woman in her thirties with Graves' hyperthyroidism. CDR3 in DNA: TGTGCCAGCAGCCCCGTGGGCGCCGGCCCCCAAGAGACCCAGTACTTC. Amino acid sequence: CASSPVGAGPQETQYF.